These 29 T cell receptor beta chains share one sample of origin, sequenced in a study of blood T cells in healthy people across ages. PCR was performed a second time for roughly 7 to 11 cycles using a sample-barcoded 5' primer and a J-beta primer mix. Each CDR3 protein is one row after TCRdb ran MiXCR on the 5' RACE reads. The data contain around 500,000 distinct CDR3 sequences, approximately 26% of them singletons. These data are also associated with another study on T cells of mothers and their children.

Sequenced: blood. The receptors were sampled from a boy aged 2 to 10 in good health.

V gene TRBV20-1 combines with J gene TRBJ1-3; D is unclear. CDR3 length: 12 residues. Germline V gene lookup returns CDR1 DFQATT and CDR2 SNEGSKA (reference sequence). Trimming left V 6 bases short and J 0 bases short, with 6 bases between. In DNA form, the CDR3 reads TGCAGTGCCTTCAGCTCTGGAAACACCATATATTTT. Translated: CSAFSSGNTIYF.

The chain uses TRBV20-1 and TRBJ2-5, with TRBD2 matching over 9 bases. CDR3 length: 14 amino acids. Germline trimming cut 5 bases from V and 5 bases from J; bases unmatched to any gene: 9. The germline gives CDR1 DFQATT, CDR2 SNEGSKA (reference sequence). The CDR3 nucleotides are TGCAGTGCTCACCCCCGACTAGCGGCCGAGACCCAGTACTTC. It yields the protein CSAHPRLAAETQYF.

This clonotype showed up just a few times. The chain couples TRBV3-1 to TRBJ2-4; a possible D gene is TRBD1 (5 bases). This CDR3 comprises 13 residues. V was cut by 7 bases and J by 15 bases, with 22 bases left in between. Germline CDR1 LGHDT, CDR2 YNNKEL (reference sequence). The CDR3 spells CASISHGGAMMYF. CDR3 DNA: TGTGCCAGCATTTCGCACGGTGGGGCTATGATGTACTTC.

The CDR3 DNA follows: TGTGCCATCAGTGAGTCGTCAGTTTATAATTCACCCCTCCACTTT. It specifies CAISESSVYNSPLHF. This chain uses TRBV10-3 with TRBJ1-6; no clear D gene. V was trimmed by 0 bases and J by 4 bases, leaving 7 bases between them. In germline, CDR1 is ENHRY, CDR2 SYGVKD. CDR3 length equals 15 residues.

This clonotype was counted a few times. The chain joins TRBV5-1 to TRBJ2-2; perhaps TRBD2 as D (5 bases). The CDR3 is 14 residues long. Germline V CDR1 and CDR2: SGHRS, YFSETQ. Trimming took off 2 bases at V and 6 bases at J, with 11 bases between the two ends. CDR3 sequence (DNA): TGCGCCAGCAGCTTCGGACTCCGATCCGGGGAGCTGTTTTTT. This sequence encodes CASSFGLRSGELFF.

The CDR3 is CASRGTRGSRTDTQYF. The DNA of the CDR3 is TGTGCCAGCAGAGGGACTCGCGGGAGTCGCACAGATACGCAGTATTTT. This sequence joins TRBV12-3 or TRBV12-4 and TRBJ2-3, with 7 bases fitting TRBD2. V lost 6 bases and J lost 1; bases outside the gene matches: 10. This CDR3 region has 16 residues.

This clonotype was counted between two and nine times. The V gene is TRBV11-2, the J gene TRBJ1-2; D ambiguous. This CDR3 has 16 residues. Germline V gene lookup returns CDR1 SGHAT and CDR2 FQNNGV. The germline V and J ends were trimmed by 2 bases and 6 bases, with 19 bases remaining between them. CDR3 sequence (DNA): TGTGCCAGCAGCTTAACCCCCCTGGGTTGGGGAAATGGCTACACCTTC. Protein: CASSLTPLGWGNGYTF.

The chain is built from TRBV6-2 or TRBV6-3 and TRBJ2-5; TRBD1 or TRBD2 may be the D gene (5 bases each). The assigned J gene may be wrong: the sequence end matches TRBJ2-7 better. The CDR3 consists of 16 residues. The germline V gene encodes CDR1 MNHEY and CDR2 SVGEGT. The CDR3 loop is CASSEPLGDVSYEQYF. The CDR3 region has the DNA TGTGCCAGCAGCGAACCTCTTGGGGACGTCTCCTACGAGCAGTACTTC.

Only a few counts were recorded for this clonotype. V usage is TRBV7-6 and J usage is TRBJ1-4; D call uncertain. Germline V gene data show CDR1 as SGHVS and CDR2 as FNYEAQ. V was shortened by 7 bases and J by 6 bases, with 18 bases between the two germline ends. There are 15 residues in the CDR3. The CDR3 here is CASTSLGIGHEKLFF. The DNA of the CDR3 is TGTGCCAGCACGAGTCTGGGGATAGGTCATGAAAAACTGTTTTTT.

This clonotype has more than one count but fewer than ten. The rearrangement links TRBV10-3 to TRBJ2-6; TRBD1 matches 8 bases. Trimming at V came to 4 bases and at J to 2 bases, leaving 1 base not matched to a gene. Germline assignment: CDR1 ENHRY and CDR2 SYGVKD. This CDR3 has 15 amino acids. CDR3 sequence reads: CAISGTGPGANVLTF. DNA for the CDR3: TGTGCCATCAGTGGGACAGGGCCTGGGGCCAACGTCCTGACTTTC.

The chain recombines TRBV24-1 with TRBJ2-1; the match to TRBD2 covers 11 bases. After removal of 9 bases from V and 9 bases from J, the junction contained 12 bases not matched to a gene. This CDR3 contains 15 residues. Germline CDR1 and CDR2: KGHDR and SFDVKD. The CDR3, as DNA: TGTGCCACCTTCGGGCGACTAGCGGGAACGGGTGAGCAGTTCTTC. Translated: CATFGRLAGTGEQFF.

This clonotype was seen a handful of times. The chain uses TRBV9 and TRBJ1-6, with D possibly matching TRBD1 (6 bases). The V gene's germline CDR1 is SGDLS and CDR2 YYNGEE. Trimming removed 0 bases at V and 8 bases at J, with 9 bases between. This CDR3 has 14 amino acids. Here the CDR3 DNA reads TGTGCCAGCAGCGTAGCGGCAGGGGATTCACCCCTCCACTTT. Encoded protein: CASSVAAGDSPLHF.

This clonotype was seen more than once but under ten times. This chain joins TRBV5-4 and TRBJ1-1, with D possibly being TRBD1 (6 bases). Trimming pared 5 bases from V and 3 bases from J, leaving 14 bases between. CDR1 and CDR2 from the germline V gene are SGHNT and YYREEE (reference sequence). The CDR3 loop spans 14 amino acids. Here the CDR3 DNA reads TGTGCCAGCAGTCCCAGGGGAGGCGACACTGAAGCTTTCTTT. Its translation: CASSPRGGDTEAFF.

J is TRBJ2-5 and V is TRBV12-3 or TRBV12-4, with D perhaps being TRBD1 or TRBD2 (5 bases each). Between the trimmed V and J ends, which lost 5 bases and 2 bases, there was a span of 12 bases. The CDR3 sequence is 14 residues long. Here the CDR3 reads CASSPKGPQETQYF. The CDR3 DNA follows: TGTGCCAGCAGTCCGAAGGGACCTCAAGAGACCCAGTACTTC.

This clonotype has ten or more counts. The genes are TRBV28 and TRBJ2-3; a weak D match, TRBD2 (5 bases). Germline loops: CDR1 MDHEN, CDR2 SYDVKM. The CDR3 consists of 15 residues. V lost 7 bases and J 2 bases, leaving 16 bases between the germline ends. The CDR3 reads CASKSEGDPTDTQYF. The DNA for the CDR3 is TGTGCCAGCAAATCCGAGGGAGACCCCACAGATACGCAGTATTTT.

The chain combines TRBV7-2 with TRBJ2-1; no firm D call. Germline values: CDR1 SGHTA, CDR2 FQGNSA. V was cut by 4 bases and J by 15 bases, with 10 bases left in between. The length of the CDR3 is 10 residues. The CDR3 DNA sequence: TGTGCCAGCAGCTCTTACATTCCGTTCTTC. This encodes CASSSYIPFF.

This clonotype was seen a few times. This chain connects TRBV7-6 to TRBJ2-5; TRBD2 matches at 12 bases. The J call is doubtful: the DNA matches TRBJ2-7 better. The CDR3 consists of 17 residues. The germline CDR1 and CDR2 sequences are SGHVS and FNYEAQ. CDR3 DNA sequence: TGTGCCAGCAGCTTAGAGCCGACTAGCGGGGGTTCCTACGAGCAGTACTTC. Its protein product is CASSLEPTSGGSYEQYF.

This clonotype was counted between two and nine times. The chain is built from TRBV2 and TRBJ2-2; D is possibly TRBD1 or TRBD2 (5 bases each). The ends were cut back, 7 bases at V and 10 bases at J, with 13 bases in the middle. CDR3 size: 12 residues. The V gene's germline CDR1 is SNHLY and CDR2 FYNNEI. The CDR3 here is CASNRPGTELFF. CDR3 nucleotides: TGTGCCAGCAATCGACCCGGGACGGAGCTGTTTTTT. Combining the CDR3 with reference TRBV2 and TRBJ2-2 gives the whole variable domain EPEVTQTPSHQVTQMGQEVILRCVPISNHLYFYWYRQILGQKVEFLVSFYNNEISEKSEIFDDQFSVERPDGSNFTLKIRSTKLEDSAMYFCASNRPGTELFFGEGSRLTVL.

V and J are TRBV5-1 and TRBJ1-4; D gene unclear. Trimming shortened V by 0 bases and J by 6 bases, and 12 bases separated the two germline ends. The CDR3 is made up of 15 amino acids. CDR1 SGHRS and CDR2 YFSETQ come from the germline V gene. This chain's CDR3 is CASSLDRGADEKLFF. The CDR3 DNA reads as TGCGCCAGCAGCTTGGATCGGGGAGCAGATGAAAAACTGTTTTTT.

This clonotype appeared once. A much more abundant neighbour one base away suggests this may be a read error. V and J are TRBV7-9 and TRBJ1-5, with no clear D. V lost 4 bases and J lost 0, with 1 base in between. The germline V gene encodes CDR1 SEHNR and CDR2 FQNEAQ (reference sequence). The CDR3 runs 12 residues. DNA of the CDR3: TGTGCCAGCAGCTGTAGCAATCAGCCCCAGCATTTT. Encoded protein: CASSCSNQPQHF.

The V gene is TRBV11-2, the J gene TRBJ2-6; no clear D gene. This CDR3 is 18 amino acids long. CDR1 and CDR2 (germline): SGHAT, FQNNGV. V was shortened by 0 bases and J by 2 bases, with 14 bases between the two germline ends. CDR3 sequence (DNA): TGTGCCAGCAGCTTAGATAACTGGAAGGGCCCTGGGGCCAACGTCCTGACTTTC. Amino acid sequence: CASSLDNWKGPGANVLTF.

The chain is built from TRBV5-5 and TRBJ1-4; no clear D. CDR1 is SGHKS and CDR2 is YYEKEE in the germline V gene (reference sequence). The CDR3 is made up of 16 amino acids. The V and J ends lost 0 bases and 6 bases respectively, with 15 bases between them. In nucleotides, the CDR3 is TGTGCCAGCAGCTTGGTGTTGCGCTTCGGCGATGAAAAACTGTTTTTT. It codes for CASSLVLRFGDEKLFF.

This chain uses TRBV15 with TRBJ1-4; a possible D gene is TRBD1 (6 bases). This CDR3 comprises 15 residues. Trimming took 0 bases from V and 8 from J, leaving 13 bases between them. Per the germline V gene, CDR1 is LNHNV and CDR2 is YYDKDF (reference sequence). The CDR3 here is CATSRDPQGREKLFF. The CDR3 coding sequence is TGTGCCACCAGCAGAGATCCCCAGGGGCGAGAAAAACTGTTTTTT. Supplemented by reference TRBV15 and TRBJ1-4, the full variable domain reads DAMVIQNPRYQVTQFGKPVTLSCSQTLNHNVMYWYQQKSSQAPKLLFHYYDKDFNNEADTPDNFQSRRPNTSFCFLDIRSPGLGDTAMYLCATSRDPQGREKLFFGSGTQLSVL.

This chain links TRBV12-3 or TRBV12-4 with TRBJ1-1; 7 positions match TRBD1. V lost 3 bases, J lost 10 bases, and 8 bases stayed unmatched. CDR3 size: 13 residues. As DNA, the CDR3 is TGTGCCAGCAGTTTCTCCGTTCAGGGGGTAGCTTTCTTT. It specifies CASSFSVQGVAFF.

The chain recombines TRBV27 with TRBJ1-1; D uncertain. The CDR3 consists of 13 residues. V dropped 6 bases and J dropped 1 base, with 9 bases sitting between them. Germline CDR1 is MNHEY and CDR2 is SMNVEV (reference sequence). CDR3 bases: TGTGCCAGCAGCTGGGGATCGAACACTGAAGCTTTCTTT. Encoded protein: CASSWGSNTEAFF.

Points on this clonotype: Sequence at one end of the junction differs from germline and may be a read error. The chain employs TRBV12-3 or TRBV12-4 and TRBJ1-5, with D hard to call. This CDR3 contains 14 residues. The CDR3 DNA sequence: TGTGCTAGCAGTTCCGGACGGCTCAATCAGCCCCAGCATTTT. Protein sequence: CASSSGRLNQPQHF.

A few counts support this clonotype. J is TRBJ1-1 and V is TRBV29-1; unclear D gene. Per germline, CDR1 SQVTM and CDR2 ANQGSEA. The CDR3 covers 11 residues. V lost 5 bases to trimming and J lost 4 bases, with 8 bases between them. The CDR3 here is CSVFPTTEAFF. CDR3 nucleotide sequence: TGCAGCGTTTTTCCGACCACTGAAGCTTTCTTT. The variable domain in full, completed from reference TRBV29-1 and TRBJ1-1, reads SAVISQKPSRDICQRGTSLTIQCQVDSQVTMMFWYRQQPGQSLTLIATANQGSEATYESGFVIDKFPISRPNLTFSTLTVSNMSPEDSSIYLCSVFPTTEAFFGQGTRLTVV.

The rearrangement joins TRBV4-3 to TRBJ2-1; D ambiguous. V dropped 0 bases and J dropped 12 bases, with 15 bases sitting between them. Germline-derived CDR1 and CDR2 are LGHNA and YSLEER. The CDR3 sequence is 14 residues long. The CDR3 DNA reads TGCGCCAGCAGCCAAGAGGCCGGCCTATTAGGGCAGTTCTTC. It translates to CASSQEAGLLGQFF.

There are a few counts of this clonotype. This chain links TRBV14 with TRBJ2-2; unclear D gene. The ends were cut back, 3 bases at V and 0 bases at J, with 20 bases in the middle. This CDR3 has 19 residues. CDR1 and CDR2 (germline): SGHDN, FVKESK. CDR3: CASSQGWALYGSNTGELFF. CDR3 bases: TGTGCCAGCAGCCAGGGTTGGGCACTGTACGGTTCGAACACCGGGGAGCTGTTTTTT.